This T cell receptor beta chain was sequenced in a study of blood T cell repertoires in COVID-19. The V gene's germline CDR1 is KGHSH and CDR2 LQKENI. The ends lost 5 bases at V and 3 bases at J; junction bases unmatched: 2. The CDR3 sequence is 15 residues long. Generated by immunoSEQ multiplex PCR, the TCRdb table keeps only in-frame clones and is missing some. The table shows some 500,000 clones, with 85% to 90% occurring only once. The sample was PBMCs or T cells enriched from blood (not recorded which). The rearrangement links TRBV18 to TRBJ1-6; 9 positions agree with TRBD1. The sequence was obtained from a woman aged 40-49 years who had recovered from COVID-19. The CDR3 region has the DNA TGTGCCAGCTCAATGGACAGGGGCTATAATTCACCCCTCCACTTT. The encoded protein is CASSMDRGYNSPLHF.